A single sample gave rise to the 5 T cell receptor beta chains below, sequenced in a study of cytomegalovirus exposure and HLA in healthy donors. PCR primers comprised 60 Vbeta and 13 Jbeta primers. The data were produced by immunoSEQ multiplex PCR, yet TCRdb's version contains in-frame clones alone and is incomplete. This sample has about 200,000 clones, with approximately 12% found just once. Sequenced sample: PBMCs. These TCRs come from a middle-aged man in good health and CMV-seropositive.

This CDR3 is CASSTDGYYEQYV. CDR3 nucleotides: TGTGCCAGCAGTACCGACGGTTACTACGAGCAGTACGTC. The rearrangement links TRBV7-9 to TRBJ2-7; D is ambiguous. There are 13 residues in the CDR3. Germline assignment: CDR1 SEHNR and CDR2 FQNEAQ (reference sequence). Between the trimmed V and J ends, which lost 6 bases and 3 bases, there was a span of 12 bases.

V is TRBV2 and J is TRBJ1-5, with 9 bases that match TRBD1. V trimming: 5 bases; J trimming: 7 bases; junction bases outside the gene matches: 12. Germline CDR1 and CDR2: SNHLY and FYNNEI. The CDR3 is 16 residues long. The CDR3 DNA sequence: TGTGCCAGCAGTACCGGGACAGGGAATCGTTTGCAGCCCCAGCATTTT. Its translation: CASSTGTGNRLQPQHF.

The chain recombines TRBV30 with TRBJ2-3; 12 bases align to TRBD2. Trimming at V came to 0 bases and at J to 4 bases, leaving 8 bases not matched to a gene. The germline V gene has CDR1 GTSNPN and CDR2 SVGIG (reference sequence). CDR3 size: 17 residues. CDR3 DNA sequence: TGTGCCTGGAGTGTACGGGCTAGCGGGGGGGTCGCAGATACGCAGTATTTT. Its protein product is CAWSVRASGGVADTQYF.

The chain is built from TRBV7-2 and TRBJ1-2; 8 bases fit TRBD1. The trim removed 2 bases at V and 3 bases at J, leaving 14 bases unmatched. CDR1 is SGHTA, CDR2 FQGNSA, per germline. This CDR3 comprises 18 residues. The CDR3 sequence is CASSLNLILGQEDYGYTF. The DNA of the CDR3 is TGTGCCAGCAGCTTAAACTTAATATTGGGACAGGAAGACTATGGCTACACCTTC.

The chain uses TRBV6-5 and TRBJ2-2, with TRBD2 as a possible D gene (7 bases). The germline V and J ends were trimmed by 8 bases and 6 bases, with 16 bases remaining between them. Germline loops: CDR1 MNHEY, CDR2 SVGAGI. CDR3 length: 14 amino acids. This CDR3 is CASGSRGGPGELFF. In nucleotides, the CDR3 is TGTGCCAGCGGGTCAAGGGGGGGCCCCGGGGAGCTGTTTTTT.